This TCR beta chain appears in the sequencing data of a study of metastatic and nonmetastatic thyroid tumors. This clone has a single count. The CDR3 totals 14 residues. Trimming cost V 0 bases and J 5 bases; bases outside gene matches: 7. Germline V gene lookup returns CDR1 GTSNPN and CDR2 SVGIG (reference sequence). Each patient went into thyroid surgery without having received any treatment. Through MiXCR, TCRdb re-clonotyped the PCR reads. The sample consists of under 20,000 clones, around 16% of them appearing once. This clonotype originated in a male donor with papillary thyroid cancer or a benign thyroid nodule (not recorded which). Some clones in this sample may be carry-over from other donors' samples. This chain links TRBV30 with TRBJ2-7, with 7 bases that match TRBD2. Material: blood. CDR3 nucleotide sequence: TGTGCCTGGAGTGTAGAGCCTAGCGGCCACGAGCAGTACTTC. Its protein is CAWSVEPSGHEQYF.